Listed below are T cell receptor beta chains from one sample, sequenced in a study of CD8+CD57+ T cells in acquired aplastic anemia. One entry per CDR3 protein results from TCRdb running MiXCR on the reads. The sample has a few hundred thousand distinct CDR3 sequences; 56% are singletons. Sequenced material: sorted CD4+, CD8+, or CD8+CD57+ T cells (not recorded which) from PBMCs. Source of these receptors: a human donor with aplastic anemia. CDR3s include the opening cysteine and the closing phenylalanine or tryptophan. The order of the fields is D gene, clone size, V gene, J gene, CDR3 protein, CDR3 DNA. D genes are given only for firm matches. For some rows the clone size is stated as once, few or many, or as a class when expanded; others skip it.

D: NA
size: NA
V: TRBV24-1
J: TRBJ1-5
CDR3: CATRGGRRQTEHF
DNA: TGTGCCACCCGGGGCGGGAGGCGTCAGACCGAGCATTTT

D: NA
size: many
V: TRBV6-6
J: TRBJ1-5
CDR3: CASSYLEIGQPQHF
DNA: TGTGCCAGCAGTTACCTCGAAATCGGGCAGCCCCAGCATTTT

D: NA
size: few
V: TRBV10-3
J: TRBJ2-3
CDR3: CAIGSEASTDTQYF
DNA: TGTGCCATCGGAAGCGAGGCTAGCACAGATACGCAGTATTTT

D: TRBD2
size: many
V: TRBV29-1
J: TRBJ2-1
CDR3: CSARTSGSPGDEQFF
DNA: TGCAGCGCTAGGACTAGCGGGAGTCCGGGCGATGAGCAGTTCTTC

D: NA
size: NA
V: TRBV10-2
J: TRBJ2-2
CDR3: CASRLGQTQNTGELFF
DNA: TGCGCCAGCCGACTAGGCCAAACCCAAAACACCGGGGAGCTGTTTTTT

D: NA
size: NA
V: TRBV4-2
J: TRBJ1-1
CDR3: CASLGADSEAFF
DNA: TGTGCCAGCTTAGGAGCAGACTCGGAAGCTTTCTTT

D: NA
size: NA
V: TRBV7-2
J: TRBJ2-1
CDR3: CASSLQGNNEQFF
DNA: TGTGCCAGCAGCTTACAGGGTAACAATGAGCAGTTCTTC

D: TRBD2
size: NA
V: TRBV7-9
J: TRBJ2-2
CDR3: CASSFRMGLAGAAGELFF
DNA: TGTGCCAGCAGCTTCAGGATGGGACTAGCGGGGGCAGCCGGGGAGCTGTTTTTT

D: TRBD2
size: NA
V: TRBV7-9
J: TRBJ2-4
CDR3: CASSSSWTSEKNIQYF
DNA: TGTGCCAGCAGCTCTTCGTGGACTAGCGAGAAAAACATTCAGTACTTC

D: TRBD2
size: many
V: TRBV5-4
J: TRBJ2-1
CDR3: CASSLGKSGGGNEQFF
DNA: TGTGCCAGCAGCTTGGGGAAAAGCGGGGGAGGCAATGAGCAGTTCTTC

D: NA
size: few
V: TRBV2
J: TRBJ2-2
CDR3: CASSEGNTGELFF
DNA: TGTGCCAGCAGTGAGGGTAACACCGGGGAGCTGTTTTTT

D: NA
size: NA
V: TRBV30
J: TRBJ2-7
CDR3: CAWAAGFSYEQYF
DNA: TGTGCCTGGGCCGCGGGGTTCTCCTACGAGCAGTACTTC

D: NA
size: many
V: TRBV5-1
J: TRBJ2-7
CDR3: CASSSQAGPYYEQYF
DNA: TGCGCCAGCAGTTCTCAGGCGGGACCCTACTACGAGCAGTACTTC

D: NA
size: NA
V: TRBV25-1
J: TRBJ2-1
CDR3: CASSQRGGSYNEQFF
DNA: TGTGCCAGCAGCCAACGGGGAGGCTCCTACAATGAGCAGTTCTTC

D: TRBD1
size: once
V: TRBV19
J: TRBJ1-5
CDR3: CASSGGLSTDTQHF
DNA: TGTGCCAGTTCAGGGGGGCTTAGCACAGATACGCAGCATTTT

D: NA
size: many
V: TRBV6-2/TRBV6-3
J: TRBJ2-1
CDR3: CASSSSRDFNNEQFF
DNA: TGTGCCAGCAGTTCGTCCCGGGACTTTAACAATGAGCAGTTCTTC

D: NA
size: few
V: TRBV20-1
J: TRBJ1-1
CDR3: CSARRQMNTEAFF
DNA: TGCAGTGCTAGGAGACAGATGAACACTGAAGCTTTCTTT

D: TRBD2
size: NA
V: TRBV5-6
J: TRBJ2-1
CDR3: CASSLGTSLNEQFF
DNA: TGTGCCAGCAGCTTGGGGACTAGCCTTAATGAGCAGTTCTTC

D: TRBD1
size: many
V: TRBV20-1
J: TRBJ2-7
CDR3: CSARDRRVSYEQYF
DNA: TGCAGTGCGCGGGACAGGAGGGTTTCCTACGAGCAGTACTTC

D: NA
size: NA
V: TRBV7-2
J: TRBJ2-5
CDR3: CASSKPPLQETQYF
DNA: TGTGCCAGCAGCAAACCGCCACTCCAAGAGACCCAGTACTTC

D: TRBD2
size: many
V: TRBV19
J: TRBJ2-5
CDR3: CASSPIFLAGEETQYF
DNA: TGTGCCAGTAGTCCAATCTTTCTCGCGGGAGAAGAGACCCAGTACTTC

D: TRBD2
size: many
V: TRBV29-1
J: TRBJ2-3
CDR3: CSIRRGGTDTQYF
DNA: TGCAGCATCCGGCGGGGGGGAACAGATACGCAGTATTTT

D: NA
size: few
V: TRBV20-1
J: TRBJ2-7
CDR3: CSAAGQTYEQYF
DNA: TGCAGTGCTGCGGGACAGACCTACGAGCAGTACTTC

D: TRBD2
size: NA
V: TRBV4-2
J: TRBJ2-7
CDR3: CASSQEVSGIYEQYF
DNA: TGTGCCAGCAGCCAAGAGGTTAGCGGGATCTACGAGCAGTACTTC

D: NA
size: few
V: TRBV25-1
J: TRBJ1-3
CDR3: CASSQGREGFAGNTIYF
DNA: TGTGCCAGCAGCCAAGGAAGGGAGGGCTTCGCTGGAAACACCATATATTTT

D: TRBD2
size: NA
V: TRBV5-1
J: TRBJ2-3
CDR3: CASSLYRGVNTQYF
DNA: TGCGCCAGCAGCTTGTATCGGGGGGTGAATACGCAGTATTTT

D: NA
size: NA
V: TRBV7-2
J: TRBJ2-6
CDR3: CASSPRWANVLTF
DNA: TGTGCCAGCAGCCCGAGGTGGGCCAACGTCCTGACTTTC

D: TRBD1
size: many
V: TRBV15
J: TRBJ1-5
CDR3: CATSKAGQEDQPQHF
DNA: TGTGCCACCAGCAAAGCGGGACAGGAGGACCAGCCCCAGCATTTT

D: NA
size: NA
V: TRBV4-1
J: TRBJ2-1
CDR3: CASSLDLSPNEQFF
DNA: TGCGCCAGCAGCCTGGACCTTTCCCCCAATGAGCAGTTCTTC

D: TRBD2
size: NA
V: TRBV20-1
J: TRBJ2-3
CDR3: CSAGLREGLVTQYF
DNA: TGCAGTGCTGGACTCCGGGAGGGCCTAGTTACGCAGTATTTT

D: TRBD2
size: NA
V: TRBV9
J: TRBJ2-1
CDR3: CASSPSGSRMNEQFF
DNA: TGTGCCAGCAGCCCCAGCGGGAGCCGTATGAATGAGCAGTTCTTC

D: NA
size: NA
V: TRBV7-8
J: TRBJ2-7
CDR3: CASSLVVW
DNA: TGTGCCAGCAGCTTAGTAGTTTGG

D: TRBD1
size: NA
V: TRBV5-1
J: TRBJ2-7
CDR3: CASSVQGAGEQYF
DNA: TGCGCCAGCAGCGTACAGGGGGCTGGGGAGCAGTACTTC

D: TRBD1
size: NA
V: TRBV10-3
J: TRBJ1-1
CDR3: CAISDRTGRVTEAFF
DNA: TGTGCCATCAGTGACCGGACAGGGCGAGTCACTGAAGCTTTCTTT

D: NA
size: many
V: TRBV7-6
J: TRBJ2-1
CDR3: CASSLGLGNEQFF
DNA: TGTGCCAGCAGCTTAGGACTAGGTAATGAGCAGTTCTTC

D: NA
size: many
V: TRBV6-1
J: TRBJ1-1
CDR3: CASRQGNTEAFF
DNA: TGTGCCAGCAGACAGGGCAACACTGAAGCTTTCTTT

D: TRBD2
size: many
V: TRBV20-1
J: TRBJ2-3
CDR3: CSARDLLAGRTDTQYF
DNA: TGCAGTGCTAGAGATCTACTAGCGGGACGCACAGATACGCAGTATTTT

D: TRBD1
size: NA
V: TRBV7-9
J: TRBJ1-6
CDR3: CASSLRTGGRNSPLHF
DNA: TGTGCCAGCAGCTTAAGGACAGGGGGGCGTAATTCACCCCTCCACTTT

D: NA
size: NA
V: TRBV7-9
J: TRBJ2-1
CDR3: CASSLADNEQFF
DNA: TGTGCCAGCAGTTTGGCAGACAATGAGCAGTTCTTC

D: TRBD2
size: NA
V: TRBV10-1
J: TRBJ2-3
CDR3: CASSESSGRANTDTQYF
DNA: TGCGCCAGCAGTGAGTCTAGCGGGAGGGCCAATACAGATACGCAGTATTTT

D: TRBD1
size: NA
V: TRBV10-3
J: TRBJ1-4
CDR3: CAISESGQGGRLFF
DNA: TGTGCCATCAGTGAGTCAGGACAGGGGGGTCGACTGTTTTTT

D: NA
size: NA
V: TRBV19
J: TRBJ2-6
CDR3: CASSIDSGGTEAF
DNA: TGTGCCAGTAGTATAGATTCAGGGGGGACTGAAGCTTTC

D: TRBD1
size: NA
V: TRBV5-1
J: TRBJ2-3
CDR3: CASSFQGQGTDTQYF
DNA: TGCGCCAGCAGCTTTCAGGGACAGGGCACAGATACGCAGTATTTT

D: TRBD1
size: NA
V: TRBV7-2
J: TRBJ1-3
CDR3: CASSRRGTGAFSGNTIYF
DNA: TGTGCCAGCAGCAGGCGAGGGACAGGGGCCTTCTCTGGAAACACCATATATTTT

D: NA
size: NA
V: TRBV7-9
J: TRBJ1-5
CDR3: CASSRPGGPQHF
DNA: TGTGCCAGCAGCCGCCCCGGTGGACCCCAGCATTTT

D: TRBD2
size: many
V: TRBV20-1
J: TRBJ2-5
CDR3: CSAIEASGGYQETQYF
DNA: TGCAGTGCCATCGAAGCTAGCGGGGGGTACCAAGAGACCCAGTACTTC

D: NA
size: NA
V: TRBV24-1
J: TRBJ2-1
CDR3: CATSDSTRHEQFF
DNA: TGTGCCACCAGTGACTCTACTAGGCATGAGCAGTTCTTC

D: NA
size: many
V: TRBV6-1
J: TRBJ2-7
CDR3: CASSETGDPYEQYF
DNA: TGTGCCAGCAGCGAGACAGGTGATCCCTACGAGCAGTACTTC

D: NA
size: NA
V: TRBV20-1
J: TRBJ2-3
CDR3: CSARKGGAATQYF
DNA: TGCAGTGCTAGAAAGGGGGGGGCGGCTACGCAGTATTTT

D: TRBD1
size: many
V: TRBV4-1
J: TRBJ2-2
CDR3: CASSQAQGQGAGGELFF
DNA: TGCGCCAGCAGCCAAGCCCAGGGCCAGGGGGCTGGCGGGGAGCTGTTTTTT

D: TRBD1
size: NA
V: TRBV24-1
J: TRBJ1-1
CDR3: CATSDSRQGTTFF
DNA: TGTGCCACCAGTGATAGCCGACAGGGGACAACTTTCTTT

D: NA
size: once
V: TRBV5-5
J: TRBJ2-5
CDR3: CASSYSRETGGGETQYF
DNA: TGTGCCAGCAGTTACTCGCGGGAGACAGGAGGCGGCGAGACCCAGTACTTC

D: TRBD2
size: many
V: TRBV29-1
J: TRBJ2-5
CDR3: CSVALAGAQVTQYF
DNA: TGCAGCGTTGCACTAGCGGGGGCACAAGTGACCCAGTACTTC

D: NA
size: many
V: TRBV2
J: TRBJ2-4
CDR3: CASVLTGGGIQYF
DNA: TGTGCCAGCGTCCTGACAGGCGGGGGCATTCAGTACTTC

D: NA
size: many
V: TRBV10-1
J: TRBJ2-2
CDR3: CASSESSGREAGELFF
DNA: TGCGCCAGCAGTGAGTCCAGTGGCAGGGAGGCCGGGGAGCTGTTTTTT

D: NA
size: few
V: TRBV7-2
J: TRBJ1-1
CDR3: CASSLVQGTEAFF
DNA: TGTGCCAGCAGCTTAGTTCAGGGTACTGAAGCTTTCTTT